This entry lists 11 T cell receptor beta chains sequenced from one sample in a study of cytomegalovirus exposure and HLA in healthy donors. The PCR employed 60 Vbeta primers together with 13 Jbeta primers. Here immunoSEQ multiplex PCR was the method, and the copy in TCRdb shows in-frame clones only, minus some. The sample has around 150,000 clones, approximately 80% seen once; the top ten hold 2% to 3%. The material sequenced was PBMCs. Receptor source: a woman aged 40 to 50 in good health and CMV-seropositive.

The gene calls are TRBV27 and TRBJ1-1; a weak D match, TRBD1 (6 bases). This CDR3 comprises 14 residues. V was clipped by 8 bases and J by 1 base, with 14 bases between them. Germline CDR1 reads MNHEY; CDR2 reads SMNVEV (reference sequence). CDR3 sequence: CASPGGARNTEAFF. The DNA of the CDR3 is TGTGCCAGCCCTGGGGGGGCGCGGAACACTGAAGCTTTCTTT.

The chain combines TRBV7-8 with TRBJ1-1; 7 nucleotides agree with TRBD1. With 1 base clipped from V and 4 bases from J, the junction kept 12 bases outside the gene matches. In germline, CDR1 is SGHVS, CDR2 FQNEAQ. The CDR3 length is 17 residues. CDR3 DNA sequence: TGTGCCAGCAGCTTAGGGACAGGTTGGGCGAAGGGCACTGAAGCTTTCTTT. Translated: CASSLGTGWAKGTEAFF.

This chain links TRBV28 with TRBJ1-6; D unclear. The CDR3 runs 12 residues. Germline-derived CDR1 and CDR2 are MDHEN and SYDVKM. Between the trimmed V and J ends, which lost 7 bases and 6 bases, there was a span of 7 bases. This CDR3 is CASTTSNSPLHF. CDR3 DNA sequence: TGTGCCAGCACCACGAGTAATTCACCCCTCCACTTT.

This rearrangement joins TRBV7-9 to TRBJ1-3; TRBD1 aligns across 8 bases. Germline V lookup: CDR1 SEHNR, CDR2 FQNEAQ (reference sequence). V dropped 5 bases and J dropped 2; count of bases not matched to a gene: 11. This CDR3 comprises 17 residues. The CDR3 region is CASSPIPDRAPGNTIYF. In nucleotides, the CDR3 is TGTGCCAGCAGCCCAATACCGGACAGGGCCCCTGGAAACACCATATATTTT.

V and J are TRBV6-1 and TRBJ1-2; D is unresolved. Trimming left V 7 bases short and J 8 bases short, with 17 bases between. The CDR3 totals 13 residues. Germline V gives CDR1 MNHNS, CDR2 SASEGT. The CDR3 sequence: CASKAPGWLGYTF. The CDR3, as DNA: TGTGCCAGCAAAGCACCGGGATGGCTCGGCTACACCTTC.

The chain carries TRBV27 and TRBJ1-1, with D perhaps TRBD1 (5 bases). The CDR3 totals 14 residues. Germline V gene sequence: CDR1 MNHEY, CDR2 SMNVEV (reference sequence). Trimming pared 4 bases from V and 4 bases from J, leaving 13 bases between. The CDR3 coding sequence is TGTGCCAGCAGTTCCGGGGGGTTGGGCACTGAAGCTTTCTTT. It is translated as CASSSGGLGTEAFF.

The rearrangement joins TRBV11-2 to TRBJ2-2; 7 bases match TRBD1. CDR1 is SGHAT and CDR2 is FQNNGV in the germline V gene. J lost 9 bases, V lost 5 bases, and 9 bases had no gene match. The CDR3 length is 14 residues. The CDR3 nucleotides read TGTGCCAGCAGCGAGACAGGGAGTGCACGGGAGCTGTTTTTT. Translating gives CASSETGSARELFF.

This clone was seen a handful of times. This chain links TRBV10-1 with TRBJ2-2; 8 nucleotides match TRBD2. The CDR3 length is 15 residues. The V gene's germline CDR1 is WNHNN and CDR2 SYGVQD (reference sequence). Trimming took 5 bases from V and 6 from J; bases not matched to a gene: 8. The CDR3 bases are TGCGCCAGCAGTCCCAGCGGGAGCATAGCCGGGGAGCTGTTTTTT. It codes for CASSPSGSIAGELFF.

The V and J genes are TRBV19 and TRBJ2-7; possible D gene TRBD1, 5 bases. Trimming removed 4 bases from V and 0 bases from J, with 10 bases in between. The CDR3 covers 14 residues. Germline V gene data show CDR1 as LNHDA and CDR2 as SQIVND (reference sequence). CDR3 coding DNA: TGTGCCAGTAGTAGCTGGGGCAGCTCCTACGAGCAGTACTTC. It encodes CASSSWGSSYEQYF.

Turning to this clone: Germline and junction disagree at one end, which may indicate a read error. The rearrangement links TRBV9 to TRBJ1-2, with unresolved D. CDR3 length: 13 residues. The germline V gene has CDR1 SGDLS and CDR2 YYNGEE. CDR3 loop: CASSVEYNSGYTF. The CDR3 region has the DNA TGTGCCAGCAGCGTAGAGTATAACTCTGGCTACACCTTC.

CDR3 nucleotides: TGTGCCAGCAGACCAACCTTCGGGACTAGCGGGAACCAAGAGACCCAGTACTTC. Protein product: CASRPTFGTSGNQETQYF. The V and J genes are TRBV11-2 and TRBJ2-5, with 13 bases aligning to TRBD2. The germline V gene encodes CDR1 SGHAT and CDR2 FQNNGV. The V gene end was trimmed by 6 bases and the J gene end by 0 bases; junction bases not matched to a gene: 10. CDR3 length: 18 amino acids.